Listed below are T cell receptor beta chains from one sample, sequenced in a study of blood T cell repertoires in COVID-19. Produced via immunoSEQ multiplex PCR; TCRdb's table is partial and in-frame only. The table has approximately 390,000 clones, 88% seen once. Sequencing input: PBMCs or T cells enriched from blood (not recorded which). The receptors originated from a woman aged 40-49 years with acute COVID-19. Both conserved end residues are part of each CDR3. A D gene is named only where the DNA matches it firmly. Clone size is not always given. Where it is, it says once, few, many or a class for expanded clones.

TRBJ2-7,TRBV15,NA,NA,TGTGCCACCAGCAGTCACTACGAGCAGTACTTC,CATSSHYEQYF
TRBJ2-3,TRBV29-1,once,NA,TGCAGCGTTGCCCAAACAGGGACAGATACGCAGTATTTT,CSVAQTGTDTQYF
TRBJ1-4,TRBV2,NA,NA,TGTGCCAGCAGTGAAGGACAGGTTAATGACAAACTGTTTTTT,CASSEGQVNDKLFF
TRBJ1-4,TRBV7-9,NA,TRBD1,TGTGCCAGCAGCTTAGTATCGACAGGGTATGAAAAACTGTTTTTT,CASSLVSTGYEKLFF
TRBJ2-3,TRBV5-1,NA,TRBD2,TGCGCCAGCAGCTCGGACCCGGGGGGGACGCAGTATTTT,CASSSDPGGTQYF
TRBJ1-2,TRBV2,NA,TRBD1,TGTGCCAGCAGTGTCTTGGGACAGGGAGTCTATGGCTACACCTTC,CASSVLGQGVYGYTF
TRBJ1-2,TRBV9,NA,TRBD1,TGTGCCAGCAGCCTGGGACAGGGGAACTATGGCTACACCTTC,CASSLGQGNYGYTF
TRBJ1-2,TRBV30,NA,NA,TGTGCCTGGAGTGATAGTCCGAACTATGGCTACACCTTC,CAWSDSPNYGYTF
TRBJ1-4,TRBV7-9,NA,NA,TGTGCCAGCAGCTTATTAGGAGCCAGTTCTACCGAAAAACTGTTTTTT,CASSLLGASSTEKLFF
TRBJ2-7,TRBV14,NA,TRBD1,TGTGCCAGCAGCCTACCCGGGACAGGGGCTTACGAGCAGTACTTC,CASSLPGTGAYEQYF
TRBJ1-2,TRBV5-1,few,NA,TGCGCCAGCAGCTTGGCCCTGGCAGAATTTGGCTACACCTTC,CASSLALAEFGYTF
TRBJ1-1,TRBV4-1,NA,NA,TGCGCCAGCAGCCAAGTAAGACAGAAGAACACTGAAGCTTTCTTT,CASSQVRQKNTEAFF
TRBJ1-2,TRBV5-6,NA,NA,TGTGCCAGCAGCTTAACCTCAGGGATCCATGGCTACACCTTC,CASSLTSGIHGYTF
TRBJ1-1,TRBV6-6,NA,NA,TGTGCCAGCAGTTACTCGATGGCGGATTTGAACACTGAAGCTTTCTTT,CASSYSMADLNTEAFF
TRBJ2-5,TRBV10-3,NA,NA,TGTGCCATCAGTGACCATCAAGAGACCCAGTACTTC,CAISDHQETQYF
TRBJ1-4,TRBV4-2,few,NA,TGTGCCAGCAGCCATCCCCCCACGCGGGACCTTGATGAAAAACTGTTTTTT,CASSHPPTRDLDEKLFF
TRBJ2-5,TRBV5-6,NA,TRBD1,TGTGCCAGCAGCCTGGCGGACAGGGTTGAGACCCAGTACTTC,CASSLADRVETQYF
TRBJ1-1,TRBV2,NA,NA,TGTGCCAGCAATTGGGACAAGAACACTGAAGCTTTCTTT,CASNWDKNTEAFF
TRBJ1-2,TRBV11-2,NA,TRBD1,TGTGCCAGCAGCTTACCAGGGGGCGTTAACACCTTC,CASSLPGGVNTF
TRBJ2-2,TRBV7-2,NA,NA,TGTGCCAGCAGCTTAGGGCAGGCGAACACCGGGGAGCTGTTTTTT,CASSLGQANTGELFF